Each of the 14 T cell receptor beta chains below was sequenced from the same sample in a study of T cell changes during pregnancy in multiple sclerosis. This table comes from immunoSEQ multiplex PCR, and its TCRdb copy is limited to in-frame clones, with some not included. The data hold about 70,000 clones, with around nine tenths observed a single time. The source was CD4+ T cells from peripheral blood mononuclear cells, collected after pregnancy. Receptor source: a female donor with multiple sclerosis, enrolled in a pregnancy study.

This chain links TRBV11-2 with TRBJ2-5; 10 bases fit TRBD2. Germline CDR1 is SGHAT and CDR2 is FQNNGV. Trimming took 5 bases from V and 1 from J; bases not matched to a gene: 4. This CDR3 comprises 15 residues. CDR3 sequence (DNA): TGTGCCAGCAGCGGAAGCGGGAGGGTCCAAGAGACCCAGTACTTC. The encoded protein is CASSGSGRVQETQYF.

The rearrangement joins TRBV11-2 to TRBJ2-7; 8 positions agree with TRBD1. V trimming: 4 bases; J trimming: 6 bases; junction bases outside the gene matches: 8. The CDR3 has 14 residues. The V gene's germline CDR1 is SGHAT and CDR2 FQNNGV. DNA of the CDR3: TGTGCCAGCAGCTCCCACTTGGACAGGGTCGAGCAGTACTTC. Its protein is CASSSHLDRVEQYF.

V and J are TRBV5-1 and TRBJ2-1; TRBD1 agrees at 7 bases. V was pared by 4 bases and J by 5 bases, with 3 bases of the junction left unmatched. Germline-derived CDR1 and CDR2 are SGHRS and YFSETQ. The CDR3 is made up of 13 amino acids. The CDR3 DNA sequence: TGCGCCAGCAGCCAACAGGGGAACAATGAGCAGTTCTTC. It translates to CASSQQGNNEQFF. The full variable domain, its missing parts supplied by reference TRBV5-1 and TRBJ2-1, is KAGVTQTPRYLIKTRGQQVTLSCSPISGHRSVSWYQQTPGQGLQFLFEYFSETQRNKGNFPGRFSGRQFSNSRSEMNVSTLELGDSALYLCASSQQGNNEQFFGPGTRLTVL.

CDR3 residues: CAWRPPGQGYGYTF. The DNA of the CDR3 is TGTGCCTGGAGGCCCCCGGGACAGGGCTATGGCTACACCTTC. The chain has TRBV30 and TRBJ1-2; 9 nucleotides line up with TRBD1. Germline lookup yields CDR1 GTSNPN and CDR2 SVGIG (reference sequence). Germline trimming cut 3 bases from V and 4 bases from J; bases unmatched to any gene: 6. The CDR3 is 14 amino acids.

The rearrangement joins TRBV7-9 to TRBJ1-3; D is unresolved. The CDR3 has 15 residues. Deletions cut 5 bases from V and 2 bases from J, with 13 bases between. The germline V gene encodes CDR1 SEHNR and CDR2 FQNEAQ (reference sequence). The CDR3, as DNA: TGTGCCAGCAGCCCCAGCGGAGATCCTGGAAACACCATATATTTT. Amino acid sequence: CASSPSGDPGNTIYF.

In DNA, the CDR3 is TGCAGCGTTATGTTACAAGAGACCCAGTACTTC. Residues: CSVMLQETQYF. This chain links TRBV29-1 with TRBJ2-5; no definite D call. The V gene lost 5 bases and the J gene lost 2 bases, with 6 bases spanning the gap. The CDR3 totals 11 residues. Germline V CDR1 and CDR2: SQVTM, ANQGSEA.

CDR3 sequence reads: CAIRRDSNTGELFF. CDR3 DNA sequence: TGTGCCATCAGGCGGGACAGTAACACCGGGGAGCTGTTTTTT. This chain links TRBV10-3 with TRBJ2-2, with D possibly TRBD1 on 7 matching bases. Trimming pared 6 bases from V and 2 bases from J, leaving 10 bases between. Germline lookup yields CDR1 ENHRY and CDR2 SYGVKD. The CDR3 sequence is 14 residues long.

The chain uses TRBV5-1 and TRBJ2-6; D is possibly TRBD1 (6 bases). This CDR3 contains 18 residues. V lost 0 bases, J lost 4 bases, and 17 bases lay in between. CDR1 and CDR2 (germline): SGHRS, YFSETQ. CDR3 bases: TGCGCCAGCAGCTTGGATGGCAGGGGTCTCGTAGGGGCCAACGTCCTGACTTTC. This encodes CASSLDGRGLVGANVLTF.

The CDR3 here is CASTGQYNSPLHF. CDR3 coding DNA: TGTGCCAGCACCGGACAGTATAATTCACCCCTCCACTTT. The chain uses TRBV2 and TRBJ1-6; possibly TRBD1 for D (6 bases). Germline-derived CDR1 and CDR2 are SNHLY and FYNNEI. Trimming cost V 7 bases and J 4 bases, with 8 bases left between them. The CDR3 is made up of 13 amino acids. Full variable domain (rest looked up from reference TRBV2 and TRBJ1-6): EPEVTQTPSHQVTQMGQEVILRCVPISNHLYFYWYRQILGQKVEFLVSFYNNEISEKSEIFDDQFSVERPDGSNFTLKIRSTKLEDSAMYFCASTGQYNSPLHFGNGTRLTVT.

The V gene is TRBV6-1, the J gene TRBJ2-7; 7 positions match TRBD2. The CDR3 has 14 residues. Germline CDR1 MNHNS, CDR2 SASEGT. Losses at the gene ends were 4 bases for V and 6 bases for J; bases not matched to a gene: 9. The CDR3 nucleotides read TGTGCCAGCAGTGCCAGCTCGTGGGGGGGCGAGCAGTACTTC. This encodes CASSASSWGGEQYF.

CDR3 in amino acids: CAIRTGLNTEAFF. The DNA for the CDR3 is TGTGCCATCAGGACAGGGCTGAACACTGAAGCTTTCTTT. The chain uses TRBV10-3 and TRBJ1-1, with TRBD1 matching over 7 bases. The V gene end was trimmed by 6 bases and the J gene end by 0 bases; junction bases not matched to a gene: 1. There are 13 residues in the CDR3. CDR1 is ENHRY, CDR2 SYGVKD, per germline.

The chain joins TRBV2 to TRBJ1-3; D remains ambiguous. Between the trimmed V and J ends, which lost 5 bases and 4 bases, there was a span of 15 bases. Germline CDR1 reads SNHLY; CDR2 reads FYNNEI. CDR3 length: 15 residues. CDR3 sequence reads: CASSPAASGGNTIYF. The CDR3 DNA is TGTGCCAGCAGTCCAGCCGCCTCAGGAGGAAACACCATATATTTT. The whole variable domain, remainder taken from reference TRBV2 and TRBJ1-3, is EPEVTQTPSHQVTQMGQEVILRCVPISNHLYFYWYRQILGQKVEFLVSFYNNEISEKSEIFDDQFSVERPDGSNFTLKIRSTKLEDSAMYFCASSPAASGGNTIYFGEGSWLTVV.

The chain uses TRBV7-9 and TRBJ2-5; D unclear. Trimming pared 5 bases from V and 5 bases from J, leaving 9 bases between. The CDR3 consists of 12 residues. Germline V gene sequence: CDR1 SEHNR, CDR2 FQNEAQ (reference sequence). Here the CDR3 reads CASSLRAETQYF. CDR3 DNA sequence: TGTGCCAGCAGCCTAAGAGCGGAGACCCAGTACTTC.

This chain links TRBV10-3 with TRBJ2-1; 9 bases map to TRBD1. The CDR3 contains 14 residues. V lost 4 bases to trimming and J lost 9 bases; unmatched junction nucleotides: 7. The V gene's germline CDR1 is ENHRY and CDR2 SYGVKD. CDR3 in DNA: TGTGCCATCAGTGCCGGGACAGGGCCAATTGAGCAGTTCTTC. Translating it yields CAISAGTGPIEQFF.